This T cell receptor (beta chain) was identified in a study of T cell changes during pregnancy in multiple sclerosis. Germline-derived CDR1 and CDR2 are LNHDA and SQIVND (reference sequence). The CDR3 is 15 amino acids. The germline V and J ends were trimmed by 1 base and 6 bases, with 13 bases remaining between them. The method was immunoSEQ multiplex PCR; TCRdb's version includes in-frame clones alone and lacks a portion of them. The sample has about 69,000 clones, around 94% seen once. The receptor comes from a female donor in good health, enrolled as a control in a pregnancy study. The sequencing here drew on peripheral blood, taken in the third trimester of pregnancy. V is TRBV19 and J is TRBJ2-1; weak D call: TRBD2 (5 bases). The CDR3 DNA sequence: TGTGCCAGTAGTATAGGAGGGTCGAAACGCAATGAGCAGTTCTTC. Translated, it gives CASSIGGSKRNEQFF.